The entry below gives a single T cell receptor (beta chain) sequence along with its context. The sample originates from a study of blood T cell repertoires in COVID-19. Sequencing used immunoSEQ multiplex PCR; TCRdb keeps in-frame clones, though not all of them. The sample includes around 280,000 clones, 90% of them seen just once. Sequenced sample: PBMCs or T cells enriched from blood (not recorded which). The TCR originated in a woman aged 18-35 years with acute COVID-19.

CDR3 DNA: TGTGCCAGCAGTCCCCCGGGACAGGGGTCTGATGAGCAGTTCTTC. Its protein product is CASSPPGQGSDEQFF. The gene calls are TRBV6-2 or TRBV6-3 and TRBJ2-1; 10 nucleotides line up with TRBD1. With 5 bases clipped from V and 8 bases from J, the junction kept 9 bases outside the gene matches. Germline assignment: CDR1 MNHEY and CDR2 SVGEGT. CDR3 length equals 15 residues.